One and the same sample provided the 23 T cell receptor beta chains below, sequenced in a study of blood T cells in healthy people across ages. It was with a sample-barcoded 5' primer and a J-beta primer mix that a second PCR of about 6 to 11 cycles was run. In TCRdb, the 5' RACE reads were re-called with MiXCR into one record per CDR3 protein. The top ten hold more than 20% of the sample, which has fewer than 2,000,000 distinct CDR3 sequences, 30% to 40% seen once. The sample was blood. These receptors were collected from a human donor in good health.

The chain employs TRBV5-6 and TRBJ2-5; tentatively, D is TRBD2 (5 bases). Per the germline V gene, CDR1 is SGHDT and CDR2 is YYEEEE. The V gene lost 1 base and the J gene lost 1 base, with 11 bases spanning the gap. The CDR3 sequence is 15 residues long. This chain's CDR3 is CASSLRRTGQETQYF. The CDR3 DNA follows: TGTGCCAGCAGCTTGAGGAGGACGGGCCAAGAGACCCAGTACTTC. The full variable domain, with the rest looked up from reference TRBV5-6 and TRBJ2-5, is DAGVTQSPTHLIKTRGQQVTLRCSPKSGHDTVSWYQQALGQGPQFIFQYYEEEERQRGNFPDRFSGHQFPNYSSELNVNALLLGDSALYLCASSLRRTGQETQYFGPGTRLLVL.

The rearrangement links TRBV20-1 to TRBJ2-1; D may be TRBD1 (6 bases). Trimming removed 5 bases at V and 7 bases at J, with 12 bases between. The CDR3 extends over 12 amino acids. The germline V gene has CDR1 DFQATT and CDR2 SNEGSKA (reference sequence). For the CDR3, the DNA is TGCAGTGCTGATAAACAGGGAAATGAGCAGTTCTTC. Amino acid sequence: CSADKQGNEQFF.

This clonotype was detected ten times or more. The gene calls are TRBV10-3 and TRBJ2-7, with 7 bases lining up with TRBD2. The CDR3 runs 13 residues. Looked up from germline, CDR1 is ENHRY and CDR2 is SYGVKD. Trimming cost V 7 bases and J 2 bases; bases outside gene matches: 5. The CDR3 DNA follows: TGTGCCATCAACGGGGGACTAACCTACGAGCAGTACTTC. Translation gives CAINGGLTYEQYF.

The V call is TRBV5-1, the J call TRBJ2-1; D not certain. Germline assignment: CDR1 SGHRS and CDR2 YFSETQ. V was clipped by 4 bases and J by 15 bases, with 29 bases between them. CDR3 length equals 16 residues. The DNA of the CDR3 is TGCGCCAGCAGCCGTACTGACGTGGGCTCCTACAATGGGCGGTTCTTC. Its protein product is CASSRTDVGSYNGRFF.

The genes are TRBV5-1 and TRBJ2-7; TRBD2 aligns across 7 bases. The germline V gene encodes CDR1 SGHRS and CDR2 YFSETQ. The CDR3 runs 15 residues. Losses at the gene ends were 4 bases for V and 7 bases for J; bases not matched to a gene: 14. CDR3 residues: CASSRGTIAIGEQYF. Here the CDR3 DNA reads TGCGCCAGCAGCCGTGGGACTATTGCCATCGGGGAGCAGTACTTC.

The table lists this clonotype with a few counts. This sequence joins TRBV29-1 and TRBJ2-1; D ambiguous. The ends were cut back, 2 bases at V and 0 bases at J, with 14 bases in the middle. The CDR3 spans 16 residues. CDR1 and CDR2 from the germline V gene are SQVTM and ANQGSEA. DNA for the CDR3: TGCAGCGTTGAATTCCCTCAGGCTAGCTCCTACAATGAGCAGTTCTTC. Translating it yields CSVEFPQASSYNEQFF.

This clonotype was counted only a few times. V is TRBV6-6 and J is TRBJ1-6; no definite D call. CDR1 and CDR2 from the germline V gene are MNHNY and SVGAGI (reference sequence). V dropped 8 bases and J dropped 4 bases, with 6 bases sitting between them. This CDR3 contains 12 residues. CDR3 DNA sequence: TGTGCCAGCCCCCTTTATAATTCACCCCTCCACTTT. This codes for CASPLYNSPLHF.

The J gene is TRBJ2-7, the V gene TRBV28; 8 bases match TRBD1. The CDR3 sequence is 16 residues long. CDR1 MDHEN and CDR2 SYDVKM come from the germline V gene. The ends lost 3 bases at V and 0 bases at J; junction bases unmatched: 7. The CDR3 DNA reads as TGTGCCAGCAGTTTCTCGGGACAGGTATACTCCTACGAGCAGTACTTC. The encoded protein is CASSFSGQVYSYEQYF.

The gene calls are TRBV6-2 or TRBV6-3 and TRBJ2-1, with 10 bases identical to TRBD2. The CDR3 is made up of 16 amino acids. Germline V gives CDR1 MNHEY, CDR2 SVGEGT. J was trimmed by 9 bases and V by 6 bases; bases with no gene match: 14. The CDR3 nucleotides are TGTGCCAGCAGCTCCGAGATTAGCGGGGGGTACGGTGAGCAGTTCTTC. It codes for CASSSEISGGYGEQFF.

CDR3: CRTREGRNTEAFF. CDR3 nucleotides: TGCAGGACCCGTGAGGGACGGAACACTGAAGCTTTCTTT. This chain uses TRBV20-1 with TRBJ1-1; perhaps TRBD1 as D (5 bases). The CDR3 contains 13 residues. Germline lookup yields CDR1 DFQATT and CDR2 SNEGSKA (reference sequence).

V and J are TRBV10-3 and TRBJ2-4, with D uncertain. The DNA end is more similar to TRBJ2-7, so the J call may be wrong. This CDR3 has 13 residues. Per the germline V gene, CDR1 is ENHRY and CDR2 is SYGVKD. DNA of the CDR3: TGTGCCATCAGTGACTCAGTTCTCTACGAGCAGTACTTC. Its protein is CAISDSVLYEQYF.

The chain is built from TRBV20-1 and TRBJ2-1; D not resolved. The J call is uncertain, as TRBJ2-7 better fits the DNA end. The CDR3 is made up of 12 amino acids. Germline V gives CDR1 DFQATT, CDR2 SNEGSKA (reference sequence). The CDR3 DNA is TGCAGTGCTACCCCCACACCCGACGAGCAGTACTTC. Protein product: CSATPTPDEQYF.

This clonotype turned up a few times. The CDR3 here is CASNPGTDTQYF. DNA for the CDR3: TGTGCCAGCAATCCCGGAACAGATACGCAGTATTTT. The V gene is TRBV9, the J gene TRBJ2-3; D call uncertain. The CDR3 contains 12 residues. Trimming took 6 bases from V and 3 from J, leaving 8 bases between them. Germline V gene sequence: CDR1 SGDLS, CDR2 YYNGEE. Full variable domain (rest looked up from reference TRBV9 and TRBJ2-3): DSGVTQTPKHLITATGQRVTLRCSPRSGDLSVYWYQQSLDQGLQFLIQYYNGEERAKGNILERFSAQQFPDLHSELNLSSLELGDSALYFCASNPGTDTQYFGPGTRLTVL.

As to this clonotype: At one end, the junction sequence differs from germline, possibly due to a read error. The chain joins TRBV29-1 to TRBJ1-3; 10 bases fit TRBD1. CDR1 and CDR2 from the germline V gene are SQVTM and ANQGSEA. The CDR3 extends over 17 amino acids. CDR3 in amino acids: CSVIDLGQGDSGNTVYF. The CDR3 DNA follows: TGCAGCGTGATCGATTTAGGACAGGGGGACTCTGGAAACACCGTATATTTT.

This clonotype showed up just a few times. V is TRBV7-9 and J is TRBJ2-4; 9 bases align to TRBD2. Looked up from germline, CDR1 is SEHNR and CDR2 is FQNEAQ (reference sequence). V lost 1 base, J lost 13 bases, and 20 bases stayed unmatched. This CDR3 has 18 amino acids. In DNA, the CDR3 is TGTGCCAGCAGCTTAGTTGTCGTATTAGCGGGGGAATACAATGAGCAGTACTTC. Residues: CASSLVVVLAGEYNEQYF.

The CDR3 coding sequence is TGTGCCACCACGGGTCCCCCTGGGGAGACCCAGTACTTC. Translated: CATTGPPGETQYF. This chain links TRBV24-1 with TRBJ2-7, with D hard to call. The DNA end favors TRBJ2-5, so the J call may be wrong. This CDR3 is built from 13 residues. Germline lookup yields CDR1 KGHDR and CDR2 SFDVKD.

This clonotype was observed a single time. The rearrangement links TRBV20-1 to TRBJ1-1; no firm D call. This CDR3 is 12 amino acids long. Germline lookup yields CDR1 DFQATT and CDR2 SNEGSKA (reference sequence). V was trimmed by 0 bases and J by 11 bases, leaving 13 bases between them. This CDR3 is CSARDPAAGAFF. CDR3 in DNA: TGCAGTGCTAGAGATCCGGCTGCTGGGGCTTTCTTT.

This clonotype was observed at least ten times. The chain employs TRBV2 and TRBJ2-5; TRBD1 aligns across 8 bases. V was clipped by 5 bases and J by 2 bases; unmatched bases: 4. In germline, CDR1 is SNHLY, CDR2 FYNNEI. This CDR3 contains 14 residues. The CDR3 here is CASSPNRGQETQYF. The CDR3 DNA follows: TGTGCCAGCAGTCCAAACAGGGGGCAAGAGACCCAGTACTTC.

This clonotype has a handful of counts. This sequence joins TRBV5-1 and TRBJ2-7; D remains unclear. CDR1 SGHRS and CDR2 YFSETQ come from the germline V gene. V dropped 0 bases and J dropped 7 bases, with 14 bases sitting between them. There are 14 residues in the CDR3. CDR3 loop: CASSLAVLGKEQYF. The CDR3, as DNA: TGCGCCAGCAGCTTGGCCGTTTTGGGGAAAGAGCAGTACTTC.

This clonotype was seen only a few times. The chain links TRBV5-1 to TRBJ2-1; D may be TRBD1 (6 bases). This CDR3 comprises 12 residues. In germline, CDR1 is SGHRS, CDR2 YFSETQ. The V gene lost 6 bases and the J gene lost 5 bases, with 9 bases spanning the gap. The CDR3 coding sequence is TGCGCCAGCACGCCAGGGGACAATGAGCAGTTCTTC. Protein product: CASTPGDNEQFF.

The chain uses TRBV7-9 and TRBJ2-7; 11 positions agree with TRBD2. The CDR3 covers 16 residues. Trimming took 3 bases from V and 0 from J; bases not matched to a gene: 4. Germline values: CDR1 SEHNR, CDR2 FQNEAQ (reference sequence). The CDR3 protein is CASSFGTSGASYEQYF. The CDR3 DNA sequence: TGTGCCAGCAGCTTTGGGACTAGCGGCGCCTCCTACGAGCAGTACTTC. Combining the CDR3 with reference TRBV7-9 and TRBJ2-7 gives the whole variable domain DTGVSQNPRHKITKRGQNVTFRCDPISEHNRLYWYRQTLGQGPEFLTYFQNEAQLEKSRLLSDRFSAERPKGSFSTLEIQRTEQGDSAMYLCASSFGTSGASYEQYFGPGTRLTVT.

V is TRBV4-1 and J is TRBJ1-2; 7 positions match TRBD1. The trim removed 2 bases at V and 4 bases at J, leaving 7 bases unmatched. From germline, CDR1 is MGHRA and CDR2 YSYEKL. The CDR3 is 15 residues long. CDR3 DNA sequence: TGCGCCAGCAGCCAAACCAGGGGGGGTGGCTATGGCTACACCTTC. It translates to CASSQTRGGGYGYTF.

This clonotype was counted a few times. The chain joins TRBV7-9 to TRBJ1-2; D call uncertain. Deletions cut 1 base from V and 2 bases from J, with 14 bases between. CDR1 is SEHNR and CDR2 is FQNEAQ in the germline V gene (reference sequence). The CDR3 is 16 amino acids. CDR3 in amino acids: CASSLDVANSNYGYTF. In DNA form, the CDR3 reads TGTGCCAGCAGCTTAGACGTCGCCAATTCGAACTATGGCTACACCTTC.